This T cell receptor beta chain was retrieved from a study of control samples from healthy donors and cancer patients. V lost 0 bases, J lost 3 bases, and 8 bases lay in between. The CDR3 covers 14 residues. CDR1 and CDR2 (germline): MNHNY, SVGAGI (reference sequence). Sequencing was performed with immunoSEQ multiplex PCR; in TCRdb, only in-frame clones are kept and a portion is missing. The table records 140,000 to 150,000 clones, about 90% of them present only once. The chain combines TRBV6-6 with TRBJ1-1; D unresolved. This clonotype originated in a man aged 30 to 45 in good health. Specimen: blood. The CDR3 DNA reads TGTGCCAGCAGTTACTCGATTGGTCACACTGAAGCTTTCTTT. Its translation is CASSYSIGHTEAFF.